The T cell receptor (beta chain) described here comes from a study of blood T cell repertoires in COVID-19. Study information: Samples representing acute and convalescent COVID-19 were sourced from the United States, Italy and Spain. PBMCs, B-cell-depleted T cells, or T cells were the source of the cDNA or gDNA that made up the material.

Source study methods: Reference gene primer amplification gave nucleated cell count estimates. Using immunoSEQ multiplex PCR, the repertoire was profiled, and TCRdb retains in-frame clones only, with some absent. V and J calls and clone size are copied from that table; D and trimming were computed from the DNA. The data hold hundreds of thousands of clones, with roughly 89% observed a single time. The CDR3 runs 14 residues. With 7 bases removed from V and 0 bases from J, the gap between germline ends came to 11 bases. CDR1 is KGHDR, CDR2 SFDVKD, per germline. This TCR was recovered from a woman in her twenties or thirties with active or convalescent COVID-19. This sequence joins TRBV24-1 and TRBJ1-2, with D possibly being TRBD1 (6 bases). Material for sequencing was peripheral blood. The CDR3 coding sequence is TGTGCCACCAGCTCACAGGGTACTAACTATGGCTACACCTTC. Residues: CATSSQGTNYGYTF.